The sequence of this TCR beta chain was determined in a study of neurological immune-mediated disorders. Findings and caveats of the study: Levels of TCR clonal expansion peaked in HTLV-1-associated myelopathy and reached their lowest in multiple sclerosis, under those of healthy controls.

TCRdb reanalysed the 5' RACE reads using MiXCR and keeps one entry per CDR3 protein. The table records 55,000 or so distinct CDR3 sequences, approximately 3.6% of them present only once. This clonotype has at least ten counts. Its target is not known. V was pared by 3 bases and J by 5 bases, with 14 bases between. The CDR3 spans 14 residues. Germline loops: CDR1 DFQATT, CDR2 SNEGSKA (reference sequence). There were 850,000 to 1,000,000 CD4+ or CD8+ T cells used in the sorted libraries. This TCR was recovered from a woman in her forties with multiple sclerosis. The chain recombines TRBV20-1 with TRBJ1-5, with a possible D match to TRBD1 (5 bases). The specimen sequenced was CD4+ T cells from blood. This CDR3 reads CSARAGFTDQPQHF. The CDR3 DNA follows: TGCAGTGCTAGGGCAGGGTTTACGGATCAGCCCCAGCATTTT.